The 22 T cell receptor beta chains below come from one sample, sequenced in a study of blood T cell repertoires in COVID-19. Libraries were prepared by immunoSEQ multiplex PCR; TCRdb keeps only in-frame clonotypes and omits some of them. The repertoire consists of some 87,000 clones, with over 80% occurring once and the leading ten covering under 7.5%. Specimen: peripheral blood. These receptors were collected from a woman between 55 and 75 years old with active COVID-19.

CDR3 nucleotides: TGCAGCGTTCCCGACAGGGGGAAAGAGACCCAGTACTTC. Translation gives CSVPDRGKETQYF. The chain couples TRBV29-1 to TRBJ2-5; 9 positions agree with TRBD1. Germline lookup yields CDR1 SQVTM and CDR2 ANQGSEA. J was trimmed by 3 bases and V by 5 bases; bases with no gene match: 4. The CDR3 is 13 residues long.

The CDR3 here is CASSIDLGRSNQPQHF. The CDR3 bases are TGTGCCAGTAGTATAGATCTTGGCAGGAGCAATCAGCCCCAGCATTTT. The chain couples TRBV19 to TRBJ1-5, with D unclear. Germline V gene lookup returns CDR1 LNHDA and CDR2 SQIVND (reference sequence). V shed 0 bases and J shed 1 base, with 10 bases lying between them. CDR3 length: 16 residues.

The rearrangement uses TRBV18 and TRBJ2-5, with 7 bases matching TRBD1. The J segment lost 5 bases and the V segment lost 2 bases, leaving 11 bases of the junction unmatched. Germline V gives CDR1 KGHSH, CDR2 LQKENI. This CDR3 is 16 amino acids long. The DNA for the CDR3 is TGTGCCAGCTCACCAGCGTCAGGGGGTCGAGGCGAGACCCAGTACTTC. As protein: CASSPASGGRGETQYF.

This rearrangement joins TRBV28 to TRBJ1-1, with TRBD1 identical over 11 bases. After removal of 6 bases from V and 3 bases from J, the junction contained 3 bases not matched to a gene. There are 14 residues in the CDR3. CDR1 and CDR2 (germline): MDHEN, SYDVKM. The CDR3 nucleotides are TGTGCCAGCAGCTGGACAGGGGGCTACACTGAAGCTTTCTTT. This encodes CASSWTGGYTEAFF.

This chain connects TRBV19 to TRBJ1-2; D not certain. Germline CDR1 LNHDA, CDR2 SQIVND (reference sequence). V shed 4 bases and J shed 7 bases, with 10 bases lying between them. The CDR3 loop spans 12 amino acids. DNA of the CDR3: TGTGCCAGTAGTACCAATCACGGTGGCTACACCTTC. This sequence encodes CASSTNHGGYTF.

This clone is a singleton in its sample. The chain recombines TRBV7-2 with TRBJ2-1, with D possibly matching TRBD2 (5 bases). The V end was cut by 5 bases, the J end by 0 bases, with 11 bases between. CDR3 size: 15 residues. Germline values: CDR1 SGHTA, CDR2 FQGNSA. DNA of the CDR3: TGTGCCAGCAGCCTGGAGGTTAGCTCCTACAATGAGCAGTTCTTC. It translates to CASSLEVSSYNEQFF.

The chain links TRBV3-1 (or the pseudogene TRBV3-2) to TRBJ1-2; D gene ambiguous. Germline loops: CDR1 LGHDT, CDR2 YNNKEL (reference sequence). The V gene lost 2 bases and the J gene lost 7 bases, with 14 bases spanning the gap. The CDR3 covers 14 residues. CDR3 amino acids: CASSQQRLASGYTF. In DNA, the CDR3 is TGTGCCAGCAGCCAACAGCGCCTGGCGAGTGGCTACACCTTC.

This chain joins TRBV28 and TRBJ2-5; D is unresolved. Per germline, CDR1 MDHEN and CDR2 SYDVKM. The CDR3 is 12 amino acids. Deletions cut 6 bases from V and 1 base from J, with 6 bases between. The CDR3 DNA reads as TGTGCCAGCAGAACTTCCCAAGAGACCCAGTACTTC. Protein: CASRTSQETQYF.

The CDR3 DNA follows: TGCGCCAGCAGCTTGCCTACGAACACTGAAGCTTTCTTT. Amino acids: CASSLPTNTEAFF. The genes are TRBV5-1 and TRBJ1-1; D call uncertain. Germline V lookup: CDR1 SGHRS, CDR2 YFSETQ. V lost 1 base to trimming and J lost 1 base, with 5 bases between them. This CDR3 is built from 13 residues.

J is TRBJ1-2 and V is TRBV28, with 8 bases fitting TRBD1. The CDR3 consists of 18 residues. Germline assignment: CDR1 MDHEN and CDR2 SYDVKM. V lost 2 bases, J lost 3 bases, and 14 bases stayed unmatched. The CDR3 reads CASSLANQRTGFYYGYTF. Here the CDR3 DNA reads TGTGCCAGCAGTTTAGCTAACCAAAGGACAGGGTTTTACTATGGCTACACCTTC.

This sequence joins TRBV11-2 and TRBJ1-5; 10 bases line up with TRBD1. This CDR3 has 15 amino acids. The V gene end was trimmed by 3 bases and the J gene end by 5 bases; junction bases not matched to a gene: 4. CDR1 is SGHAT, CDR2 FQNNGV, per germline. The CDR3 DNA reads TGTGCCAGCAGCTTGGAGGGGACAGGGGATCAGCCCCAGCATTTT. It is translated as CASSLEGTGDQPQHF.

The chain combines TRBV7-9 with TRBJ1-4; D ambiguous. Between the trimmed V and J ends, which lost 2 bases and 0 bases, there was a span of 4 bases. This CDR3 contains 14 residues. Germline lookup yields CDR1 SEHNR and CDR2 FQNEAQ (reference sequence). The CDR3 loop is CASSLTATNEKLFF. In nucleotides, the CDR3 is TGTGCCAGCAGCTTAACTGCAACTAATGAAAAACTGTTTTTT.

In this sample, this clone turned up once. V and J are TRBV19 and TRBJ1-6, with 7 bases lining up with TRBD1. The CDR3 is made up of 14 amino acids. The germline V gene has CDR1 LNHDA and CDR2 SQIVND (reference sequence). With 3 bases clipped from V and 10 bases from J, the junction kept 6 bases outside the gene matches. The CDR3 bases are TGTGCCAGTAGTATCGACAGGGTGAACTCACCCCTCCACTTT. Its translation: CASSIDRVNSPLHF.

The chain is built from TRBV29-1 and TRBJ2-5; D might be TRBD1 (5 bases). CDR3 length: 13 residues. Germline CDR1 reads SQVTM; CDR2 reads ANQGSEA. CDR3 in DNA: TGCAGGCCTATAGACAGACCCCAAGAGACCCAGTACTTC. Residues: CRPIDRPQETQYF.

The CDR3 loop reads CASSHRGRSYNSPLHF. In DNA form, the CDR3 reads TGTGCCAGCAGTCACAGGGGGCGATCCTATAATTCACCCCTCCACTTT. The chain joins TRBV28 to TRBJ1-6; TRBD1 matches at 9 bases. Germline CDR1 reads MDHEN; CDR2 reads SYDVKM. Trimming at V came to 5 bases and at J to 1 base, leaving 3 bases not matched to a gene. The CDR3 is 16 residues long.

This rearrangement joins TRBV5-1 to TRBJ2-7; 7 bases line up with TRBD2. CDR1 is SGHRS, CDR2 YFSETQ, per germline. V shed 0 bases and J 4 bases; nucleotides not matched to a gene: 7. The CDR3 has 15 residues. The CDR3 DNA sequence: TGCGCCAGCAGCTTGGTGGCGGGAGATACTTACGAGCAGTACTTC. It translates to CASSLVAGDTYEQYF.

V usage is TRBV30 and J usage is TRBJ1-6; 11 nucleotides match TRBD1. The junction had 6 bases not matched to a gene; V was cut back by 4 bases and J by 10 bases. The CDR3 has 14 residues. Germline CDR1 is GTSNPN and CDR2 is SVGIG (reference sequence). CDR3 DNA: TGTGCCTGGACCCGGGACAGGGGGATCTCACCCCTCCACTTT. Residues: CAWTRDRGISPLHF.

This chain links TRBV5-4 with TRBJ1-1; D perhaps matches TRBD1 (5 bases). Germline V gene lookup returns CDR1 SGHNT and CDR2 YYREEE (reference sequence). V was shortened by 4 bases and J by 1 base, with 14 bases between the two germline ends. This CDR3 is built from 15 residues. The CDR3 here is CASSPPRGQNTEAFF. In DNA, the CDR3 is TGTGCCAGCAGCCCCCCCCGCGGACAGAACACTGAAGCTTTCTTT.

This clone was counted a single time. The rearrangement links TRBV3-1 (or the pseudogene TRBV3-2) to TRBJ1-1; D is ambiguous. The ends were cut back, 1 base at V and 8 bases at J, with 5 bases in the middle. This CDR3 is built from 11 residues. Germline CDR1 and CDR2: LGHDT and YNNKEL (reference sequence). The CDR3 nucleotides read TGTGCCAGCAGCCAAGCGACAGAAGCTTTCTTT. Translation: CASSQATEAFF.

The chain employs TRBV24-1 and TRBJ2-2; D gene ambiguous. Per germline, CDR1 KGHDR and CDR2 SFDVKD. This CDR3 is 17 amino acids long. Trimming shortened V by 3 bases and J by 0 bases, and 13 bases separated the two germline ends. The CDR3 nucleotides read TGTGCCACCAGTGATCCACGACGGAGCGCGAACACCGGGGAGCTGTTTTTT. As protein: CATSDPRRSANTGELFF.

The genes are TRBV6-6 and TRBJ2-3, with 10 bases matching TRBD2. The V gene end was trimmed by 0 bases and the J gene end by 0 bases; junction bases not matched to a gene: 0. CDR1 is MNHNY, CDR2 SVGAGI, per germline (reference sequence). The CDR3 covers 16 residues. The CDR3 reads CASSYSTSGSTDTQYF. In DNA, the CDR3 is TGTGCCAGCAGTTACTCGACTAGCGGGAGCACAGATACGCAGTATTTT.

The rearrangement joins TRBV28 to TRBJ1-1; no firm D call. CDR1 is MDHEN, CDR2 SYDVKM, per germline. The V gene lost 2 bases and the J gene lost 0 bases, with 4 bases spanning the gap. There are 13 residues in the CDR3. CDR3 bases: TGTGCCAGCAGTTTAACTCTGAACACTGAAGCTTTCTTT. This encodes CASSLTLNTEAFF.